This TCR beta chain was recovered during a study of T cells in Graves' hyperthyroidism and ophthalmopathy. V was pared by 2 bases and J by 0 bases, with 14 bases between. CDR1 is SEHNR and CDR2 is FQNEAQ in the germline V gene (reference sequence). This CDR3 is built from 16 residues. Duration under 3 months, a NOSPECS grade of at least 4, and a Clinical Activity Score of at least 3 characterized the ophthalmopathy patients. Study conclusions and caveats: Prediction of ophthalmopathy progression came a median roughly 7.1 months pre-onset.

This clonotype showed up many times. Its target is not known. RNA transcripts were the template for amplifying TCR beta CDR3 regions. TCR CDR3 underwent first-round RT-PCR with the HTBI primer set. MiXCR was run by TCRdb on the multiplex PCR reads, yielding one entry per CDR3 protein. The table includes 350,000 or so distinct CDR3 sequences, around 18% detected once. The sequence derives from a middle-aged woman with Graves' ophthalmopathy. This chain links TRBV7-9 with TRBJ2-7; TRBD1 or TRBD2 may be the D gene (5 bases each). Input material: blood. The CDR3 nucleotides are TGTGCCAGCAGCTTACGACGAGGGGCGAGCTCCTACGAGCAGTACTTC. It specifies CASSLRRGASSYEQYF.